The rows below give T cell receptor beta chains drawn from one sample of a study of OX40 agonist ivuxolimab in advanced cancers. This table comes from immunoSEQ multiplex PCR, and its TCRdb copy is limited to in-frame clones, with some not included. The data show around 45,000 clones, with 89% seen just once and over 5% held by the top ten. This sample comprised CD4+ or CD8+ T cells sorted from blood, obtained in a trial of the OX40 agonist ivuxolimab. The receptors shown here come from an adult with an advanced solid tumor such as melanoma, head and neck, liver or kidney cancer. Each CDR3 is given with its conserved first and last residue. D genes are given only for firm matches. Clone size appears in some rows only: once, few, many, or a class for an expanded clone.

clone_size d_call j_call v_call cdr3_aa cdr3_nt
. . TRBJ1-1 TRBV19 CASSIEWLTMNTEAFF TGTGCCAGTAGTATAGAGTGGTTAACTATGAACACTGAAGCTTTCTTT
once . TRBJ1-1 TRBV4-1 CASSLKEGTATEAFF TGCGCCAGCAGCCTCAAGGAGGGGACGGCCACTGAAGCTTTCTTT
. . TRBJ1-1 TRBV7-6 CASSPRMGTEAFF TGTGCCAGCAGCCCAAGGATGGGCACTGAAGCTTTCTTT
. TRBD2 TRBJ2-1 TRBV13 CASSSTGTSGQSSYNEQFF TGTGCCAGCAGCTCGACTGGGACTAGCGGACAGAGCTCCTACAATGAGCAGTTCTTC
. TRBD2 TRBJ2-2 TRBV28 CASSPPRGSGTSVTGELFF TGTGCCAGCAGTCCCCCTCGGGGATCCGGGACTAGTGTCACCGGGGAGCTGTTTTTT
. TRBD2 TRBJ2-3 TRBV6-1 CASSQGTSGNTDTQYF TGTGCCAGCAGTCAAGGGACTAGCGGGAACACAGATACGCAGTATTTT
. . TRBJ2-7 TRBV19 CASSIGGHDTYYEQYF TGTGCCAGTAGTATAGGGGGCCACGACACTTACTACGAGCAGTACTTC
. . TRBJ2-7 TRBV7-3 CASSRDGSYEQYF TGTGCCAGCAGCCGGGACGGCTCCTACGAGCAGTACTTC
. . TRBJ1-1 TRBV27 CASSLSQGGTEAFF TGTGCCAGCAGTTTATCCCAGGGAGGCACTGAAGCTTTCTTT
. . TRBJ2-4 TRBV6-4 CASSDNDRGWRAKNIQYF TGTGCCAGCAGTGATAACGATCGGGGGTGGAGGGCCAAAAACATTCAGTACTTC
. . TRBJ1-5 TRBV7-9 CASSLGDTLNQPQHF TGTGCCAGCAGCTTAGGGGACACTCTTAATCAGCCCCAGCATTTT
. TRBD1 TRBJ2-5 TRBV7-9 CASSLGQGARETQYF TGTGCCAGCAGCTTGGGACAGGGGGCGCGAGAGACCCAGTACTTC
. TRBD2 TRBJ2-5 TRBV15 CATETREGETQYF TGTGCCACGGAGACACGGGAGGGAGAGACCCAGTACTTC
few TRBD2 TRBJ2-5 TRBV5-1 CASSLGGLQETQYF TGCGCCAGCAGCTTGGGGGGACTACAAGAGACCCAGTACTTC
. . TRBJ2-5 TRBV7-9 CASSLVQRSETQYF TGTGCCAGCAGCTTAGTACAGCGGTCAGAGACCCAGTACTTC
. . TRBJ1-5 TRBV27 CASSFQYSQPQHF TGTGCCAGCAGTTTCCAATATTCTCAGCCCCAGCATTTT
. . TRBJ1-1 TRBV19 CASRLSWDTEAFF TGTGCCAGTAGGTTGTCATGGGACACTGAAGCTTTCTTT
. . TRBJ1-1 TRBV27 CASSFYSTNTEAFF TGTGCCAGCAGTTTCTACTCGACGAACACTGAAGCTTTCTTT
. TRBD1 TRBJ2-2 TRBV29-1 CSVEGQYTGELFF TGCAGCGTTGAGGGACAGTACACCGGGGAGCTGTTTTTT
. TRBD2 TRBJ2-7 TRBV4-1 CASSQGEAGGPYEQYF TGCGCCAGCAGCCAAGGAGAAGCGGGAGGGCCGTACGAGCAGTACTTC
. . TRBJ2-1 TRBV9 CASSVADSDVYEQFF TGTGCCAGCAGTGTGGCCGACTCGGATGTATATGAGCAGTTCTTC
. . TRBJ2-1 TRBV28 CASSLMGGRHEQFF TGTGCCAGCAGTTTAATGGGGGGCAGGCATGAGCAGTTCTTC
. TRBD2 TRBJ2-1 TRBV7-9 CASSLSGGARNEQFF TGTGCCAGCAGCTTGAGCGGGGGGGCTCGGAATGAGCAGTTCTTC
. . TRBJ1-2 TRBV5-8 CASSLLAAYGYTF TGTGCCAGCAGCTTGTTAGCAGCCTATGGCTACACCTTC